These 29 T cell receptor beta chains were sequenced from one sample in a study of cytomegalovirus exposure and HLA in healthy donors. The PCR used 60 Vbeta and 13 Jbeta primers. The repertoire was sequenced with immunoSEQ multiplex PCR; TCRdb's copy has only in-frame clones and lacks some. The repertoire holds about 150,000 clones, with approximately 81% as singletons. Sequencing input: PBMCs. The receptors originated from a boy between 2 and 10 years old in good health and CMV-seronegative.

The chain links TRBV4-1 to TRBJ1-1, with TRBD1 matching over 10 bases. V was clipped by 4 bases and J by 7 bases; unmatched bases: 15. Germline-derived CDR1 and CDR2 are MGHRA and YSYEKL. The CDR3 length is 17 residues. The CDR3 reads CASSPSMTGGKVVEAFF. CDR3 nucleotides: TGCGCCAGCAGCCCTTCCATGACAGGGGGCAAGGTGGTTGAAGCTTTCTTT.

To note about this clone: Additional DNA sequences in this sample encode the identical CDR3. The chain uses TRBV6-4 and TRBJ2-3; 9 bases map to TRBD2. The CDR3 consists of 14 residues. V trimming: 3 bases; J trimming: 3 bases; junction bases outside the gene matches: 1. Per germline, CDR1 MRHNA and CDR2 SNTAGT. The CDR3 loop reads CASSEAGGTDTQYF. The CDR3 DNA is TGTGCCAGCAGTGAAGCGGGGGGAACAGATACGCAGTATTTT.

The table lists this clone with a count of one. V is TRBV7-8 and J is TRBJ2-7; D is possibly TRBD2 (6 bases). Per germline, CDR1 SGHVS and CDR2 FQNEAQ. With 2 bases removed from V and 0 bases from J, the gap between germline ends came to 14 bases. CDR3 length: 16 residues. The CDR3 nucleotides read TGTGCCAGCAGCTTACTAGGCGGGGCGAGCTCCTACGAGCAGTACGTC. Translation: CASSLLGGASSYEQYV.

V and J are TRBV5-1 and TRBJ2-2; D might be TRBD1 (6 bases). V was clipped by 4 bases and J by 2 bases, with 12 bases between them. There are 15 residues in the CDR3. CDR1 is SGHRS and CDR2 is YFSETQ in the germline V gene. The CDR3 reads CASSRTGQNTGELFF. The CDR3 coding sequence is TGCGCCAGCAGCCGGACGGGACAAAACACCGGGGAGCTGTTTTTT.

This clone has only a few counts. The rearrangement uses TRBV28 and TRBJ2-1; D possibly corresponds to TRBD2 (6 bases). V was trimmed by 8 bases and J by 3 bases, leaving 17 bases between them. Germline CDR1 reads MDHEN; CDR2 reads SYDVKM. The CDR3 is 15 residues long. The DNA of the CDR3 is TGTGCCAGCCGACACGGGGGAGCCAACTACAATGAGCAGTTCTTC. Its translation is CASRHGGANYNEQFF.

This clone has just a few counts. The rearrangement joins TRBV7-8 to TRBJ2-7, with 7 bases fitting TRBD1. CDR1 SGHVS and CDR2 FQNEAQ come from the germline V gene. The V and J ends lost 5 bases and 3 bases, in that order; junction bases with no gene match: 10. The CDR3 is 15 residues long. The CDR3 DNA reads TGTGCCAGCAGCAAGCCGGGACAGCCATTCTACGAGCAGTACGTC. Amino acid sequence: CASSKPGQPFYEQYV.

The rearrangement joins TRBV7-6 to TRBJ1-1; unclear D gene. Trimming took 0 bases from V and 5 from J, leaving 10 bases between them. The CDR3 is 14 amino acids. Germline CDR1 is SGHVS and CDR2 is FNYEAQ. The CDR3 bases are TGTGCCAGCAGCTTAGCCTCAGCGGGAACTGAAGCTTTCTTT. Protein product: CASSLASAGTEAFF.

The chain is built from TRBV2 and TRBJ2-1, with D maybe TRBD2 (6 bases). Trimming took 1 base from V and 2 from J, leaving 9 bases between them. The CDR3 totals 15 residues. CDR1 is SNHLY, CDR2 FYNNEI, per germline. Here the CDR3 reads CASSEVGRPYNEQFF. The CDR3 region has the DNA TGTGCCAGCAGTGAAGTAGGGAGGCCCTACAATGAGCAGTTCTTC.

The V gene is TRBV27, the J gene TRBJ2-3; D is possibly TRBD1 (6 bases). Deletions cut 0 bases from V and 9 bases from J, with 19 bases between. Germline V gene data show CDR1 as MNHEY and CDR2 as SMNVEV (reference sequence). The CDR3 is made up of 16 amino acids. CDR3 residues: CASSLSGPNRVKTQYF. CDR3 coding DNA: TGTGCCAGCAGTTTATCCGGGCCCAACAGGGTAAAGACGCAGTATTTT.

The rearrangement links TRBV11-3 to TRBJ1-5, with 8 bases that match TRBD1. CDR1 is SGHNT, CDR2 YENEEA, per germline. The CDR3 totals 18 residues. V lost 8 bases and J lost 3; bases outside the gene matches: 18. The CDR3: CASPFPGTGEYSNQPQHF. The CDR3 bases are TGTGCCAGCCCATTTCCCGGGACAGGCGAGTATTCCAATCAGCCCCAGCATTTT.

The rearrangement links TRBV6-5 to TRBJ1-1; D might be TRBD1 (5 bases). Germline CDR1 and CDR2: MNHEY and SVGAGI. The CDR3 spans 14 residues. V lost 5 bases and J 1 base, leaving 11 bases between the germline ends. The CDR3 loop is CASSTARENTEAFF. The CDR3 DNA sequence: TGTGCCAGCAGTACCGCCAGGGAGAACACTGAAGCTTTCTTT.

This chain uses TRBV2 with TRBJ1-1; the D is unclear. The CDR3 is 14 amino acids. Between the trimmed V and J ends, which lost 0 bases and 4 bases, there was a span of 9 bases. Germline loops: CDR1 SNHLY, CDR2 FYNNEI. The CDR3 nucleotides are TGTGCCAGCAGTGAAGCGCAGGTTGTCACTGAAGCTTTCTTT. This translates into CASSEAQVVTEAFF.

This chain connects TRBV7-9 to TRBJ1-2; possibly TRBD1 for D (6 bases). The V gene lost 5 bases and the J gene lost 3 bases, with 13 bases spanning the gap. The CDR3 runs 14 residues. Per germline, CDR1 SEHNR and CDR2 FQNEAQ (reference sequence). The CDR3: CASSRTGPYYGYTF. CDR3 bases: TGTGCCAGCAGCAGAACAGGGCCCTACTATGGCTACACCTTC.

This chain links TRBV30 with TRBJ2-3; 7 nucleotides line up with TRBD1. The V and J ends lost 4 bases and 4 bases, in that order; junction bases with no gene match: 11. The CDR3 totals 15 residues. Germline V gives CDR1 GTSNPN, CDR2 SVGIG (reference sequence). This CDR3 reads CAWTESGGVADTQYF. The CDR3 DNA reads TGTGCCTGGACTGAATCAGGGGGAGTCGCAGATACGCAGTATTTT. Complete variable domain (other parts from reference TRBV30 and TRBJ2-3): SQTIHQWPATLVQPVGSPLSLECTVEGTSNPNLYWYRQAAGRGLQLLFYSVGIGQISSEVPQNLSASRPQDRQFILSSKKLLLSDSGFYLCAWTESGGVADTQYFGPGTRLTVL.

The CDR3 DNA is TGTGCCAGCAGCGGTGAGGGGGTATATAACTATGGCTACACCTTC. Its translation: CASSGEGVYNYGYTF. The gene calls are TRBV7-9 and TRBJ1-2, with D possibly TRBD1 on 6 matching bases. Trimming shortened V by 5 bases and J by 1 base, and 14 bases separated the two germline ends. There are 15 residues in the CDR3. In germline, CDR1 is SEHNR, CDR2 FQNEAQ (reference sequence).

DNA of the CDR3: TGTGCCAGTAGTATAGGACTAGCGGGCGCCTACGAGCAGTACTTC. Its translation: CASSIGLAGAYEQYF. The chain is built from TRBV19 and TRBJ2-7; 10 bases align to TRBD2. Trimming took 1 base from V and 2 from J; bases not matched to a gene: 2. CDR1 and CDR2 (germline): LNHDA, SQIVND (reference sequence). There are 15 residues in the CDR3.

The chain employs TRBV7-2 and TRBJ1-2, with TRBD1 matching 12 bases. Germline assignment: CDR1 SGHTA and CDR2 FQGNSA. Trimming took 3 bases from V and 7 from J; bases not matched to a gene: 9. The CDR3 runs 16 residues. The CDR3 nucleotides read TGTGCCAGCAGCTTTGCCCGGGACAGGGGGCTTAGTGGCTACACCTTC. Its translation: CASSFARDRGLSGYTF.

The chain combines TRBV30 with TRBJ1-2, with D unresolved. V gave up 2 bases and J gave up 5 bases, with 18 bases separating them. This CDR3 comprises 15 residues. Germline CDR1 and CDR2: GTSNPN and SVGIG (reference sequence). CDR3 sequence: CAWSLLSGGGYGYTF. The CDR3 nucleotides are TGTGCCTGGAGTCTCCTTAGTGGCGGCGGGTATGGCTACACCTTC.

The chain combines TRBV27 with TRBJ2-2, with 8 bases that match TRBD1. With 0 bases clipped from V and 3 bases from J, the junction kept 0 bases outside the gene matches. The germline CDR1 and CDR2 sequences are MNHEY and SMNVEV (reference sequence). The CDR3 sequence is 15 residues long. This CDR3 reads CASSLSDRDTGELFF. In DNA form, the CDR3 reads TGTGCCAGCAGTTTATCGGACAGGGACACCGGGGAGCTGTTTTTT.

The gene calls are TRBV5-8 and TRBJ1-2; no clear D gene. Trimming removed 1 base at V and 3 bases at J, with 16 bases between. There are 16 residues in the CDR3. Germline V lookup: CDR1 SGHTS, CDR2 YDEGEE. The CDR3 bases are TGTGCCAGCAGCTTGTTGTCAGAAGGAGTAGACTATGGCTACACCTTC. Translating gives CASSLLSEGVDYGYTF.

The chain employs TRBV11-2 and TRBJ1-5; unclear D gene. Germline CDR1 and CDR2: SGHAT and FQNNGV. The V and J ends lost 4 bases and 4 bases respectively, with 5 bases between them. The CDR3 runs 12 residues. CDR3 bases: TGTGCCAGCAGCTCCCTTAATCAGCCCCAGCATTTT. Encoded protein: CASSSLNQPQHF.

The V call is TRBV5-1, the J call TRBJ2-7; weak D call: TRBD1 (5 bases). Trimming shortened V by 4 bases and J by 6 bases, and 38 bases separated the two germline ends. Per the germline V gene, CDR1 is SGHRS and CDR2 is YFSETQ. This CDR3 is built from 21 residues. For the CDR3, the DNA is TGCGCCAGCAGCCCAACCAGGAAGGGGTTGGACGAACTCAATAGATCGCGCGAGCAGTACTTC. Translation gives CASSPTRKGLDELNRSREQYF.

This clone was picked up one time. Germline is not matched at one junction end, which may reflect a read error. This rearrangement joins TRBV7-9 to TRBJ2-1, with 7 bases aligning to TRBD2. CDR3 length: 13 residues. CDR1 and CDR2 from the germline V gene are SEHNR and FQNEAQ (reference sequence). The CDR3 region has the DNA TGTTCCAGCAGCGCATCGGGGGGAGGTGAGCAGTTCTTC. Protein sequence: CSSSASGGGEQFF.

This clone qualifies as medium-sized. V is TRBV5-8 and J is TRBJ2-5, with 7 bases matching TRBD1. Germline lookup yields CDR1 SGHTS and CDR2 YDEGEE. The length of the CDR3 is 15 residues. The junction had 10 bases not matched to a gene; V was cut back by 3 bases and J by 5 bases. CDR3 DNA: TGTGCCAGCAGCTCCCCCCGACAGGGTGAGGAGACCCAGTACTTC. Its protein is CASSSPRQGEETQYF.

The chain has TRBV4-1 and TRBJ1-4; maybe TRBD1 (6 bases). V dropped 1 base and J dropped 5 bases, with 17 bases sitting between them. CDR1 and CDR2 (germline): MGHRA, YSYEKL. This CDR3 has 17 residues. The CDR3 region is CASSQVLFGQRNEKLFF. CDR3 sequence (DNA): TGCGCCAGCAGCCAAGTTCTATTCGGACAGAGGAATGAAAAACTGTTTTTT.

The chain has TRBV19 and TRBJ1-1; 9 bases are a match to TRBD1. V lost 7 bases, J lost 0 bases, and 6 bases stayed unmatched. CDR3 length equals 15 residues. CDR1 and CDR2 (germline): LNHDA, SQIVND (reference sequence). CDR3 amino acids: CASTRQGELNTEAFF. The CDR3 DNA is TGTGCCAGTACCAGACAGGGGGAATTGAACACTGAAGCTTTCTTT.

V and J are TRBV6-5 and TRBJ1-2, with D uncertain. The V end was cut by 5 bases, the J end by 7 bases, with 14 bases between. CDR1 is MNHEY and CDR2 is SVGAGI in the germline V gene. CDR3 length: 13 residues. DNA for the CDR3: TGTGCCAGCAGTGAAGCCGAGCGTTCTGGCTACACCTTC. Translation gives CASSEAERSGYTF.

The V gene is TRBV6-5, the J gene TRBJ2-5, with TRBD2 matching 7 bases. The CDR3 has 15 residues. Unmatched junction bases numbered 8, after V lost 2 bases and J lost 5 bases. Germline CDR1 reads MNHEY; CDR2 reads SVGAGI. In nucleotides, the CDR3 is TGTGCCAGCAGTTACGTGGGGGAGGGCGAGGAGACCCAGTACTTC. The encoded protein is CASSYVGEGEETQYF.

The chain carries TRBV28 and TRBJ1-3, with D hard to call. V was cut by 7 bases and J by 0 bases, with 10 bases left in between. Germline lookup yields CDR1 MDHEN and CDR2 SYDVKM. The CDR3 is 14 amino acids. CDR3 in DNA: TGTGCCAGCATCCCCGAGGGCTCTGGAAACACCATATATTTT. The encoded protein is CASIPEGSGNTIYF.